The source of this T cell receptor beta chain is a study of CD8 T cells in ankylosing spondylitis. With regard to this clonotype: What it recognizes is unknown.

With molecular barcodes, quantitative 5'-RACE was used to make the TCR beta libraries. TCRdb called the 5' RACE reads again in MiXCR, with one record for every CDR3 protein. The sample has some 100,000 distinct CDR3 sequences, just under 9% seen once. General study points: In ankylosing spondylitis blood, a motif of roughly 8 highly homologous TCR beta variants appeared characteristic. Previously reported in reactive arthritis synovial fluid and blood were some of the motif variants.

The sequence derives from a male donor with ankylosing spondylitis. Sequenced input: blood, either unsorted or a sorted T cell fraction (not recorded which).

The CDR3 nucleotides read TGTGCCAGCAGCTTTGGGGGGGCACGCCGTCAAGCTTTCTTT. It specifies CASSFGGARRQAFF. The chain has TRBV7-8 and TRBJ1-1; TRBD1 is a possible D gene (6 bases). V gave up 3 bases and J gave up 9 bases, with 17 bases separating them. Germline assignment: CDR1 SGHVS and CDR2 FQNEAQ. CDR3 length equals 14 residues. Looking up the rest from reference TRBV7-8 and TRBJ1-1 gives the full variable domain: GAGVSQSPRYKVAKRGQDVALRCDPISGHVSLFWYQQALGQGPEFLTYFQNEAQLDKSGLPSDRFFAERPEGSVSTLKIQRTQQEDSAVYLCASSFGGARRQAFFGQGTRLTVV.